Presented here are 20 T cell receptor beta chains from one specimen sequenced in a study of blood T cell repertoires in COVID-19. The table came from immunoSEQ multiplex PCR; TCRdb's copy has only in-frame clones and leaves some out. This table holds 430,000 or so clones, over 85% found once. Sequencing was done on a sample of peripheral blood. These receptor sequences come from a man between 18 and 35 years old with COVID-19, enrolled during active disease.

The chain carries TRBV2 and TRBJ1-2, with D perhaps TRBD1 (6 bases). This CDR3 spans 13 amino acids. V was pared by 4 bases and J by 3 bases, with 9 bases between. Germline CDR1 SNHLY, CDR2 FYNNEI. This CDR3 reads CASSAGGYYGYTF. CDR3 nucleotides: TGTGCCAGCAGTGCGGGGGGCTACTATGGCTACACCTTC.

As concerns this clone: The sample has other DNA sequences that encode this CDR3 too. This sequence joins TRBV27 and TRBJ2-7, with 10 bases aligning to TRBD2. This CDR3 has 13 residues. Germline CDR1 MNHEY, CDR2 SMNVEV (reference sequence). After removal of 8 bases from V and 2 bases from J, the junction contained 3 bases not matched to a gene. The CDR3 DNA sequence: TGTGCCAGCCGAACTAGCGGGACCTACGAGCAGTACTTC. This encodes CASRTSGTYEQYF.

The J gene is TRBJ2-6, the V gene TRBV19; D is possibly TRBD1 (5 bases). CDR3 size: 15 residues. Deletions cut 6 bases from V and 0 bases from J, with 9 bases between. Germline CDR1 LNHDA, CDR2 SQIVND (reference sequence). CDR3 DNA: TGTGCCAGTAGCAAGGGGTCCTCTGGGGCCAACGTCCTGACTTTC. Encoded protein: CASSKGSSGANVLTF.

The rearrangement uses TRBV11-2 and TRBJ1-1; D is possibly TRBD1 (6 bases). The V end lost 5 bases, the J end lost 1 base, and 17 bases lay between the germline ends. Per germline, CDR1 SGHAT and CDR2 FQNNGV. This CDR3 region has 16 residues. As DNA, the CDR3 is TGTGCCAGCAGCCTCCAAGGGGGATTTGGGAACACTGAAGCTTTCTTT. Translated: CASSLQGGFGNTEAFF.

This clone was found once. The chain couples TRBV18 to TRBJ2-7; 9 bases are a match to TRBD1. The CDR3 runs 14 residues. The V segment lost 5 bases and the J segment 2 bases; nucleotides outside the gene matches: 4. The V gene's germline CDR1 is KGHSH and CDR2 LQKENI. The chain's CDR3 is CASSMGQGTYEQYF. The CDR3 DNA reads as TGTGCCAGCTCAATGGGACAGGGCACCTACGAGCAGTACTTC. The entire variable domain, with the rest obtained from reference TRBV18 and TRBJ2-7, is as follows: NAGVMQNPRHLVRRRGQEARLRCSPMKGHSHVYWYRQLPEEGLKFMVYLQKENIIDESGMPKERFSAEFPKEGPSILRIQQVVRGDSAAYFCASSMGQGTYEQYFGPGTRLTVT.

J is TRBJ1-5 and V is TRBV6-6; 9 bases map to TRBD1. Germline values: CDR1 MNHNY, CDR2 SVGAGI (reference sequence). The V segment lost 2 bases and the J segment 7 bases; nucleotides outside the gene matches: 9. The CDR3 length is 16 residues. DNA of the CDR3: TGTGCCAGCAGTTACACGCACAGGGGGCTCGGGCAGCCCCAGCATTTT. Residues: CASSYTHRGLGQPQHF.

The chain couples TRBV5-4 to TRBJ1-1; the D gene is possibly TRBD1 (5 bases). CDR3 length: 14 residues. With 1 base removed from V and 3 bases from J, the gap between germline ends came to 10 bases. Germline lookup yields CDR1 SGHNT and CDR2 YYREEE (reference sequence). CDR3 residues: CASSLTMGHTEAFF. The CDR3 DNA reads TGTGCCAGCAGCTTGACAATGGGGCACACTGAAGCTTTCTTT.

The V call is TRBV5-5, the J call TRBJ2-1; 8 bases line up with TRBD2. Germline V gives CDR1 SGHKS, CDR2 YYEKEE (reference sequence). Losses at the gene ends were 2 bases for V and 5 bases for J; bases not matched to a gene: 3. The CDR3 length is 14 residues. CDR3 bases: TGTGCCAGCAGCTTAACTAGCGGACACAATGAGCAGTTCTTC. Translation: CASSLTSGHNEQFF.

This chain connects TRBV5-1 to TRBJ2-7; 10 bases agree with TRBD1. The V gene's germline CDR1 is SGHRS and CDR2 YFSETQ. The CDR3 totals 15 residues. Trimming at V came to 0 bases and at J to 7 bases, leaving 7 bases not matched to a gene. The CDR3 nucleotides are TGCGCCAGCAGCTTGGTAGGGACAGGGGACACTGAGCAGTACTTC. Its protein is CASSLVGTGDTEQYF.

CDR3 loop: CASSIERIYNSPLHF. The CDR3 bases are TGTGCCAGCAGTATAGAGAGGATCTATAATTCACCCCTCCACTTT. The chain combines TRBV6-5 with TRBJ1-6; D call uncertain. Trimming left V 5 bases short and J 3 bases short, with 11 bases between. Germline CDR1 is MNHEY and CDR2 is SVGAGI. The CDR3 consists of 15 residues.

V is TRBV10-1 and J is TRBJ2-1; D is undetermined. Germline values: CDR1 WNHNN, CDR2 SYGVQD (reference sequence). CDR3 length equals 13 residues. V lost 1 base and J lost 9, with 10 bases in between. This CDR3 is CASSEYQAIEQFF. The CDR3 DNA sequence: TGCGCCAGCAGTGAGTACCAAGCGATTGAGCAGTTCTTC.

The DNA for the CDR3 is TGTGCCACCACGGACAGAAACACCGGGGAGCTGTTTTTT. As protein: CATTDRNTGELFF. The V and J genes are TRBV24-1 and TRBJ2-2; perhaps TRBD1 as D (6 bases). The CDR3 sequence is 13 residues long. CDR1 and CDR2 from the germline V gene are KGHDR and SFDVKD. Trimming shortened V by 8 bases and J by 2 bases, and 8 bases separated the two germline ends.

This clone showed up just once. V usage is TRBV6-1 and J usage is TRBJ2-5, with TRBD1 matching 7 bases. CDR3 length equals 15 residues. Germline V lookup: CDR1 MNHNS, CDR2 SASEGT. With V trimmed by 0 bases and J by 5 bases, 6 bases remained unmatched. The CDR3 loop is CASSEAYRGFETQYF. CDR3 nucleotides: TGTGCCAGCAGTGAAGCGTACAGGGGTTTTGAGACCCAGTACTTC.

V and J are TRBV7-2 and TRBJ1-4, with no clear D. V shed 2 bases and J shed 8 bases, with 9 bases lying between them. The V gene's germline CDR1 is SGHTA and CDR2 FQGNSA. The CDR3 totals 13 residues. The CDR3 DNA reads TGTGCCAGCAGCTTACGGAGGGAGGAAAAACTGTTTTTT. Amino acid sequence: CASSLRREEKLFF.

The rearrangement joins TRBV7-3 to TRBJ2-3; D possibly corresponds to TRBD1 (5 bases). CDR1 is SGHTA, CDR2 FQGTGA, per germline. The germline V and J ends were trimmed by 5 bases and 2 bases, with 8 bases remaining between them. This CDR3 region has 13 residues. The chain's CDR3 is CASSRQTTDTQYF. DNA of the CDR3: TGTGCCAGCAGCCGACAGACCACAGATACGCAGTATTTT.

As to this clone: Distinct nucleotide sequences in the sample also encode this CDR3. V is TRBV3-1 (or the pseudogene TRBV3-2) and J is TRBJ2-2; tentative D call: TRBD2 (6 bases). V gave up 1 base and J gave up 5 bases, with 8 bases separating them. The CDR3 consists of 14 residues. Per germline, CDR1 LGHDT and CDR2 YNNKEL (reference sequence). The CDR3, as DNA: TGTGCCAGCAGCCAAGGGGGGGTGACCGGGGAGCTGTTTTTT. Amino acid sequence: CASSQGGVTGELFF.

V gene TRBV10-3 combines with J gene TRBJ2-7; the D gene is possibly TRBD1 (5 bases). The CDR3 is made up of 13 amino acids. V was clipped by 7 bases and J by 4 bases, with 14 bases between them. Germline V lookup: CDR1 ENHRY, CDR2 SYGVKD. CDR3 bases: TGTGCCATCACCGCGCAGGGATCTTACGAGCAGTACTTC. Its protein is CAITAQGSYEQYF.

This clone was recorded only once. CDR3 loop: CASSLDGVNTEAFF. The CDR3 coding sequence is TGCGCCAGCAGCTTGGACGGGGTGAACACTGAAGCTTTCTTT. The rearrangement joins TRBV5-1 to TRBJ1-1; unclear D gene. This CDR3 has 14 amino acids. Germline CDR1 and CDR2: SGHRS and YFSETQ. V was trimmed by 0 bases and J by 0 bases, leaving 6 bases between them.

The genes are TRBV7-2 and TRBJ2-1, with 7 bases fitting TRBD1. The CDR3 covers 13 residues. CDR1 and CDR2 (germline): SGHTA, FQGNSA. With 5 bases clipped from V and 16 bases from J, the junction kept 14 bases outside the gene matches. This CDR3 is CASSPLLGQETFF. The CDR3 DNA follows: TGTGCCAGCAGCCCGCTCCTTGGACAGGAAACATTCTTC.

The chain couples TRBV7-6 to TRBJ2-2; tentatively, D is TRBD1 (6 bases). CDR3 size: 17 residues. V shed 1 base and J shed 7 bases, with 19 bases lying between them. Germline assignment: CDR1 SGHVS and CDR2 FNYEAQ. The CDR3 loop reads CASSLGGQGIRSGELFF. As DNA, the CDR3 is TGTGCCAGCAGCTTAGGGGGGCAGGGGATCCGCAGCGGGGAGCTGTTTTTT. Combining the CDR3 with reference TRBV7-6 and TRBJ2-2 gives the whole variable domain GAGVSQSPRYKVTKRGQDVALRCDPISGHVSLYWYRQALGQGPEFLTYFNYEAQQDKSGLPNDRFSAERPEGSISTLTIQRTEQRDSAMYRCASSLGGQGIRSGELFFGEGSRLTVL.